A single sample gave rise to the 28 T cell receptor beta chains below, sequenced in a study of cytotoxic CD8 clonotypes in ibrutinib-treated CLL. Data came from immunoSEQ multiplex PCR; TCRdb stores just in-frame clones and leaves some out. The repertoire includes about 22,000 clones, 55% to 85% of them detected once, and about half sits in the top ten. The starting material was PBMCs, obtained after 12 months of ibrutinib treatment. The receptor set was obtained from a human donor with chronic lymphocytic leukemia.

The chain recombines TRBV6-5 with TRBJ2-5, with D perhaps TRBD2 (6 bases). The germline V gene encodes CDR1 MNHEY and CDR2 SVGAGI. V lost 0 bases and J 4 bases, leaving 9 bases between the germline ends. The CDR3 contains 14 residues. In DNA, the CDR3 is TGTGCCAGCAGTTACTCCGCCGGGAGAGAGACCCAGTACTTC. Amino acids: CASSYSAGRETQYF.

V is TRBV6-6 and J is TRBJ2-1, with 7 bases lining up with TRBD1. The CDR3 runs to 16 residues. Germline V gene lookup returns CDR1 MNHNY and CDR2 SVGAGI (reference sequence). J gave up 0 bases and V 5 bases, and 7 bases lay outside the gene matches. The chain's CDR3 is CASSVHRQGSYNEQFF. Here the CDR3 DNA reads TGTGCCAGCAGTGTTCATCGACAGGGCTCCTACAATGAGCAGTTCTTC.

This sequence joins TRBV5-4 and TRBJ2-5, with 7 positions matching TRBD2. Germline assignment: CDR1 SGHNT and CDR2 YYREEE (reference sequence). This CDR3 contains 14 residues. V shed 5 bases, J shed 5 bases, and the junction held 9 bases outside the gene matches. CDR3 DNA sequence: TGTGCCAGCAGGGGAAGCGGGGATACTGAGACCCAGTACTTC. Translating gives CASRGSGDTETQYF. The complete variable domain, with remaining parts taken from reference TRBV5-4 and TRBJ2-5, reads ETGVTQSPTHLIKTRGQQVTLRCSSQSGHNTVSWYQQALGQGPQFIFQYYREEENGRGNFPPRFSGLQFPNYSSELNVNALELDDSALYLCASRGSGDTETQYFGPGTRLLVL.

This clone was recorded a few times. V gene TRBV27 combines with J gene TRBJ2-7; the D gene is possibly TRBD1 (7 bases). Deletions cut 7 bases from V and 7 bases from J, with 14 bases between. The CDR3 covers 12 residues. Per germline, CDR1 MNHEY and CDR2 SMNVEV (reference sequence). The CDR3 reads CASKEGAREQYF. CDR3 DNA sequence: TGTGCCAGCAAGGAGGGGGCGCGGGAGCAGTACTTC.

V usage is TRBV9 and J usage is TRBJ1-3; D is possibly TRBD1 (5 bases). CDR3 length: 14 amino acids. The V end was cut by 4 bases, the J end by 4 bases, with 12 bases between. Germline CDR1 and CDR2: SGDLS and YYNGEE. CDR3 nucleotide sequence: TGTGCCAGCAGCACCCGACAGTCAGGAAACACCATATATTTT. Protein sequence: CASSTRQSGNTIYF.

The chain employs TRBV7-3 and TRBJ2-3; 9 nucleotides line up with TRBD2. The germline V gene has CDR1 SGHTA and CDR2 FQGTGA. V lost 5 bases, J lost 1 base, and 13 bases stayed unmatched. This CDR3 comprises 18 residues. CDR3 DNA: TGTGCCAGCAGCGGTAGCGGGGGCCTCCCCTCTGGCACAGATACGCAGTATTTT. The encoded protein is CASSGSGGLPSGTDTQYF.

Written as DNA, the CDR3 is TGTGCCAGCAGTTACTCGAGTCCAGGGTCTGGCTACACCTTC. Amino acids: CASSYSSPGSGYTF. The chain links TRBV6-6 to TRBJ1-2; tentative D call: TRBD1 (5 bases). This CDR3 contains 14 residues. Trimming left V 0 bases short and J 7 bases short, with 12 bases between. Germline lookup yields CDR1 MNHNY and CDR2 SVGAGI (reference sequence).

The V and J genes are TRBV28 and TRBJ1-4, with D possibly being TRBD1 (5 bases). CDR1 is MDHEN, CDR2 SYDVKM, per germline. V was cut by 6 bases and J by 8 bases, with 16 bases left in between. CDR3 length equals 14 residues. The CDR3 loop is CASSYGGGKEKLFF. The CDR3 nucleotides are TGTGCCAGCAGCTACGGGGGTGGCAAGGAAAAACTGTTTTTT.

The rearrangement uses TRBV6-5 and TRBJ1-2, with a weak D call TRBD1 (6 bases). CDR3 length equals 12 residues. Germline loops: CDR1 MNHEY, CDR2 SVGAGI. The V and J ends lost 6 bases and 7 bases respectively, with 12 bases between them. The chain's CDR3 is CASRQGSFGYTF. The CDR3 DNA reads as TGTGCCAGCAGGCAGGGGAGTTTTGGCTACACCTTC.

This clone was observed a few times. The rearrangement uses TRBV7-2 and TRBJ2-1; TRBD2 agrees at 10 bases. V gave up 3 bases and J gave up 6 bases; unmatched junction bases: 5. CDR1 is SGHTA, CDR2 FQGNSA, per germline. The CDR3 covers 15 residues. The CDR3 loop is CASSFLAGVTNEQFF. DNA for the CDR3: TGTGCCAGCAGCTTTCTAGCGGGGGTAACCAATGAGCAGTTCTTC.

The chain couples TRBV7-8 to TRBJ1-5; 7 nucleotides line up with TRBD1. The CDR3 runs 16 residues. The germline CDR1 and CDR2 sequences are SGHVS and FQNEAQ. Trimming cost V 2 bases and J 3 bases; bases outside gene matches: 7. In nucleotides, the CDR3 is TGTGCCAGCAGCTTAACCGGGACAGAAAACAATCAGCCCCAGCATTTT. It yields the protein CASSLTGTENNQPQHF.

This clone was counted between two and nine times. The V call is TRBV6-1, the J call TRBJ2-3; 7 bases line up with TRBD1. Germline CDR1 and CDR2: MNHNS and SASEGT. The V and J ends lost 0 bases and 0 bases, in that order; junction bases with no gene match: 9. The CDR3 consists of 18 residues. This CDR3 reads CASSEAVGTVDSTDTQYF. The CDR3 DNA follows: TGTGCCAGCAGTGAAGCTGTCGGGACAGTTGACAGCACAGATACGCAGTATTTT.

This clone has a handful of counts. The V gene is TRBV6-5, the J gene TRBJ2-1; D call uncertain. The germline gives CDR1 MNHEY, CDR2 SVGAGI. The V end was cut by 6 bases, the J end by 1 base, with 13 bases between. The CDR3 spans 15 residues. This chain's CDR3 is CASRPRAPSYNEQFF. Written as DNA, the CDR3 is TGTGCCAGCAGGCCCCGGGCCCCTTCCTACAATGAGCAGTTCTTC.

Here the CDR3 reads CASSPSGLSNQPQHF. The CDR3 DNA sequence: TGTGCCAGCAGCCCCTCGGGTCTTAGCAATCAGCCCCAGCATTTT. This sequence joins TRBV9 and TRBJ1-5; the D is unclear. Germline lookup yields CDR1 SGDLS and CDR2 YYNGEE. This CDR3 comprises 15 residues. V shed 4 bases and J shed 0 bases, with 11 bases lying between them. Filled out from reference TRBV9 and TRBJ1-5, the complete variable domain reads DSGVTQTPKHLITATGQRVTLRCSPRSGDLSVYWYQQSLDQGLQFLIQYYNGEERAKGNILERFSAQQFPDLHSELNLSSLELGDSALYFCASSPSGLSNQPQHFGDGTRLSIL.

The gene calls are TRBV28 and TRBJ1-2; 12 nucleotides agree with TRBD1. The J segment lost 7 bases and the V segment lost 8 bases, leaving 11 bases of the junction unmatched. Germline V lookup: CDR1 MDHEN, CDR2 SYDVKM. The CDR3 totals 15 residues. The CDR3 DNA reads as TGTGCCAGCCTAGTTCGAGGGACAGGGGGCAGTGGCTACACCTTC. This translates into CASLVRGTGGSGYTF.

This rearrangement joins TRBV14 to TRBJ2-5; 7 bases map to TRBD2. Germline-derived CDR1 and CDR2 are SGHDN and FVKESK. The J segment lost 9 bases and the V segment lost 1 base, leaving 5 bases of the junction unmatched. CDR3 size: 13 residues. CDR3 in amino acids: CASSQAGGRAQYF. In DNA, the CDR3 is TGTGCCAGCAGCCAAGCAGGAGGGAGGGCCCAGTACTTC.

This clone has only one observation. The genes are TRBV5-1 and TRBJ2-2; D possibly corresponds to TRBD1 (5 bases). Germline V gene lookup returns CDR1 SGHRS and CDR2 YFSETQ. The V end was cut by 4 bases, the J end by 4 bases, with 11 bases between. The length of the CDR3 is 14 residues. CDR3 in amino acids: CASSMTVGTGELFF. The CDR3, as DNA: TGCGCCAGCAGCATGACAGTTGGCACCGGGGAGCTGTTTTTT. Full variable domain (remainder filled in from reference TRBV5-1 and TRBJ2-2): KAGVTQTPRYLIKTRGQQVTLSCSPISGHRSVSWYQQTPGQGLQFLFEYFSETQRNKGNFPGRFSGRQFSNSRSEMNVSTLELGDSALYLCASSMTVGTGELFFGEGSRLTVL.

The rearrangement joins TRBV12-5 to TRBJ2-5; 12 nucleotides align to TRBD2. CDR1 LGHNT and CDR2 FRNRAP come from the germline V gene. V was pared by 5 bases and J by 5 bases, with 15 bases of the junction left unmatched. CDR3 length equals 18 residues. The CDR3 DNA is TGTGCTAGTGGTCCCCCGCCTAGCGGGGGGGCAGAGGGGGAGACCCAGTACTTC. Protein sequence: CASGPPPSGGAEGETQYF.

The CDR3 region is CASTMRQGLLGGYTF. The CDR3 region has the DNA TGTGCCAGCACCATGCGACAGGGGCTCCTCGGAGGCTACACCTTC. The chain uses TRBV6-5 and TRBJ1-2; 8 nucleotides line up with TRBD1. In germline, CDR1 is MNHEY, CDR2 SVGAGI. Germline trimming cut 7 bases from V and 8 bases from J; bases unmatched to any gene: 15. There are 15 residues in the CDR3.

This rearrangement joins TRBV11-2 to TRBJ2-3; 9 bases match TRBD1. The CDR3 has 15 amino acids. The germline V gene encodes CDR1 SGHAT and CDR2 FQNNGV. J lost 7 bases, V lost 0 bases, and 5 bases had no gene match. In nucleotides, the CDR3 is TGTGCCAGCAGCTTAGATACACAGGGGGCGAATACGCAGTATTTT. Translating gives CASSLDTQGANTQYF.

This clone was recorded once. The genes are TRBV25-1 and TRBJ1-2, with D maybe TRBD1 (5 bases). V dropped 5 bases and J dropped 8 bases, with 12 bases sitting between them. The germline gives CDR1 MGHDK, CDR2 SYGVNS. The CDR3 sequence is 12 residues long. CDR3 nucleotides: TGTGCCAGCAGTTTGGGGGGAGTAGGCTACACCTTC. Translated, it gives CASSLGGVGYTF.

The V gene is TRBV5-4, the J gene TRBJ2-3; 8 bases align to TRBD2. Germline values: CDR1 SGHNT, CDR2 YYREEE (reference sequence). The CDR3 sequence is 16 residues long. J was trimmed by 6 bases and V by 4 bases; bases with no gene match: 13. The CDR3 sequence: CASSRMGLGVPDTQYF. The CDR3 bases are TGTGCCAGCAGCAGGATGGGACTAGGGGTCCCCGATACGCAGTATTTT.

V and J are TRBV2 and TRBJ1-5, with unresolved D. CDR1 is SNHLY and CDR2 is FYNNEI in the germline V gene. The CDR3 runs 14 residues. Trimming cost V 6 bases and J 4 bases, with 13 bases left between them. CDR3 sequence: CASRDGGPNQPQHF. CDR3 DNA: TGTGCCAGCAGGGACGGCGGGCCGAATCAGCCCCAGCATTTT.

The chain has TRBV5-1 and TRBJ1-2, with D perhaps matching TRBD1 (6 bases). CDR3 length: 14 residues. With 3 bases removed from V and 7 bases from J, the gap between germline ends came to 16 bases. The germline V gene has CDR1 SGHRS and CDR2 YFSETQ. CDR3 residues: CASSYLQGRSGYTF. The CDR3 DNA reads TGCGCCAGCAGCTACTTGCAGGGGAGGTCTGGCTACACCTTC.

The genes are TRBV27 and TRBJ2-3; D not resolved. The CDR3 totals 14 residues. V lost 5 bases, J lost 6 bases, and 15 bases lay in between. Germline CDR1 MNHEY, CDR2 SMNVEV (reference sequence). The CDR3 sequence: CASSPFPPTDTQYF. The CDR3 nucleotides are TGTGCCAGCAGTCCCTTTCCCCCCACGGATACGCAGTATTTT.

The chain recombines TRBV6-1 with TRBJ2-5; no reliable D call. Trimming stripped 1 base from V and 5 bases from J, with 11 bases between. Germline values: CDR1 MNHNS, CDR2 SASEGT. The CDR3 has 14 residues. Written as DNA, the CDR3 is TGTGCCAGCAGTGAAGATCCCGGTCGGGAGACCCAGTACTTC. This gives the protein CASSEDPGRETQYF.

The chain links TRBV6-5 to TRBJ1-1; D is undetermined. V was pared by 2 bases and J by 8 bases, with 12 bases between. Germline assignment: CDR1 MNHEY and CDR2 SVGAGI. The CDR3 contains 13 residues. The DNA for the CDR3 is TGTGCCAGCAGTTACGATATTCGGGGAGAAGCTTTCTTT. It translates to CASSYDIRGEAFF.

The V gene is TRBV5-1, the J gene TRBJ2-1; TRBD1 might be the D (6 bases). Trimming pared 3 bases from V and 3 bases from J, leaving 13 bases between. The germline V gene encodes CDR1 SGHRS and CDR2 YFSETQ. There are 15 residues in the CDR3. The CDR3 here is CASSSEGTYYNEQFF. As DNA, the CDR3 is TGCGCCAGCAGCTCCGAGGGGACATACTACAATGAGCAGTTCTTC. Using reference TRBV5-1 and TRBJ2-1 for the parts outside the CDR3, the full variable domain is KAGVTQTPRYLIKTRGQQVTLSCSPISGHRSVSWYQQTPGQGLQFLFEYFSETQRNKGNFPGRFSGRQFSNSRSEMNVSTLELGDSALYLCASSSEGTYYNEQFFGPGTRLTVL.